The clone carrying this TCR beta chain was recorded many times. This sample is drawn from a study of identical twins. One entry per CDR3 protein, called by TCRdb with MiXCR from the 5' RACE reads. The sample holds more than 650,000 distinct CDR3 sequences, 5.5% to 6.5% seen once. The V gene's germline CDR1 is SGHRS and CDR2 YFSETQ. V shed 8 bases, J shed 1 base, and the junction held 5 bases outside the gene matches. CDR3 length equals 14 residues. The source of this sequence is a man between 18 and 29 years old in good health. The gene calls are TRBV5-1 and TRBJ1-5; 8 bases map to TRBD1. Specimen: naive T cells sorted from blood. In DNA, the CDR3 is TGCGCCAGAGGGACAGGTAGAAGCAATCAGCCCCAGCATTTT. It yields the protein CARGTGRSNQPQHF.